Sequencing of this T cell receptor beta chain was carried out in a study of post-analysis software for immune sequencing data. Across the whole study: The patients showed relapsing-remitting, secondary progressive and progressive-relapsing multiple sclerosis courses. Study results and limitations: Multiple sclerosis patients showed significantly lower normalized Chao1 diversity than controls did. Patients showed TRBV5-6, TRBV5-1 and TRBV20-1 among four to six TRBV segments more frequent than in controls. Strong same-batch co-clustering of samples appeared with F measure clustering.

Germline CDR1 is LGHNA and CDR2 is YSLEER. CDR3 length: 15 amino acids. V gave up 0 bases and J gave up 3 bases, with 12 bases separating them. This clonotype appeared a few times. What it binds is unknown. Presence of unique molecular identifiers characterized the TCR beta cDNA libraries. T cells numbering about 1 to 11 million yielded roughly 0.5 million cDNA molecules. MiXCR, applied by TCRdb to the PCR reads, yields one record per CDR3 protein. The sample has hundreds of thousands of distinct CDR3 sequences; about 32% are singletons. Sequenced material: blood. The TCR was taken from a girl aged 10 to 17 with multiple sclerosis. V usage is TRBV4-3 and J usage is TRBJ2-7; D may be TRBD1 (6 bases). Here the CDR3 DNA reads TGCGCCAGCAGCCAAGAAGGGGACACCTTCTACGAGCAGTACTTC. This translates into CASSQEGDTFYEQYF.